This record concerns one T cell receptor beta chain sequence. The antigen remains unidentified. Produced via immunoSEQ multiplex PCR; TCRdb's table is partial and in-frame only. Of tens of thousands of clones in the sample, about nine tenths were seen once. These data belong to a study of OX40 agonist ivuxolimab in advanced cancers. Study as a whole: Prior therapy, whether anti-PD-1, anti-PD-L1 or anti-CTLA-4, was allowed, and under 50% had some. Partial responses, seen in three patients, involved one hepatocellular carcinoma and two cutaneous melanomas.

Autoimmune disease history or systemic immunosuppression barred patients. Study observations and caveats: With doses of 0.1-3.0 mg/kg, partial responders showed among the lowest clonal expansion.

Between the trimmed V and J ends, which lost 6 bases and 1 base, there was a span of 9 bases. This CDR3 has 13 residues. Germline CDR1 MNHNS, CDR2 SASEGT. The TCR originated in an adult with an advanced solid tumor such as melanoma, head and neck, liver or kidney cancer. The chain is built from TRBV6-1 and TRBJ2-5; D remains unclear. The sequencing used CD4+ or CD8+ T cells sorted from blood, collected in a trial of the OX40 agonist ivuxolimab. CDR3 residues: CASRGTLQETQYF. Here the CDR3 DNA reads TGTGCCAGCAGGGGCACCCTCCAAGAGACCCAGTACTTC.